Each of the 18 T cell receptor beta chains below was sequenced from the same sample in a study of cytomegalovirus exposure and HLA in healthy donors. Sequencing used immunoSEQ multiplex PCR; TCRdb keeps in-frame clones, though not all of them. The repertoire holds 200,000 to 300,000 clones, with about 88% as singletons. Sequencing was done on a sample of PBMCs. These receptors originate from a man aged 18 to 30 in good health and CMV-seropositive.

This chain joins TRBV5-1 and TRBJ2-7, with 7 nucleotides matching TRBD2. The V gene's germline CDR1 is SGHRS and CDR2 YFSETQ. Losses at the gene ends were 4 bases for V and 6 bases for J; bases not matched to a gene: 10. The CDR3 is made up of 14 amino acids. The CDR3 spells CASSPGLESSEQYF. DNA of the CDR3: TGCGCCAGCAGCCCCGGACTAGAGTCTTCCGAGCAGTACTTC.

CDR3 protein: CASSEGLGYEQYF. CDR3 nucleotides: TGTGCCAGCTCAGAGGGGTTGGGATACGAGCAGTACTTC. The V call is TRBV2, the J call TRBJ2-7; D may be TRBD1 or TRBD2 (5 bases each). The CDR3 loop spans 13 amino acids. CDR1 and CDR2 from the germline V gene are SNHLY and FYNNEI. Trimming shortened V by 8 bases and J by 4 bases, and 15 bases separated the two germline ends.

The J gene is TRBJ2-3, the V gene TRBV5-6; no clear D. Germline lookup yields CDR1 SGHDT and CDR2 YYEEEE. The CDR3 is made up of 12 amino acids. Trimming pared 2 bases from V and 4 bases from J, leaving 5 bases between. CDR3 nucleotide sequence: TGTGCCAGCAGCTTCAAATCAGATACGCAGTATTTT. It codes for CASSFKSDTQYF.

This chain joins TRBV6-5 and TRBJ1-2, with D perhaps TRBD1 (6 bases). This CDR3 comprises 15 residues. Trimming left V 6 bases short and J 2 bases short, with 16 bases between. CDR1 and CDR2 (germline): MNHEY, SVGAGI. As DNA, the CDR3 is TGTGCCAGCAGAATAACAGGGATATCCAACTATGGCTACACCTTC. Translation: CASRITGISNYGYTF.

This sequence joins TRBV29-1 and TRBJ1-1; D call uncertain. Germline CDR1 is SQVTM and CDR2 is ANQGSEA. CDR3 length: 15 residues. V dropped 7 bases and J dropped 3 bases, with 21 bases sitting between them. DNA of the CDR3: TGCAGCGAAAGGGCCTCTTCGAATTGGGACACTGAAGCTTTCTTT. It is translated as CSERASSNWDTEAFF.

This clone was counted once. The chain joins TRBV6-5 to TRBJ2-5; no definite D call. V dropped 6 bases and J dropped 4 bases, with 3 bases sitting between them. The CDR3 is made up of 10 amino acids. The germline V gene has CDR1 MNHEY and CDR2 SVGAGI. DNA of the CDR3: TGTGCCAGCAGGGGAGAGACCCAGTACTTC. Residues: CASRGETQYF.

The chain carries TRBV2 and TRBJ2-7; no reliable D call. This CDR3 has 10 residues. V gave up 8 bases and J gave up 2 bases, with 4 bases separating them. Germline CDR1 SNHLY, CDR2 FYNNEI. CDR3: CASGTYEQYF. CDR3 coding DNA: TGTGCCAGCGGTACCTACGAGCAGTACTTC. Filled out from reference TRBV2 and TRBJ2-7, the complete variable domain reads EPEVTQTPSHQVTQMGQEVILRCVPISNHLYFYWYRQILGQKVEFLVSFYNNEISEKSEIFDDQFSVERPDGSNFTLKIRSTKLEDSAMYFCASGTYEQYFGPGTRLTVT.

The gene calls are TRBV14 and TRBJ1-2; no reliable D call. The CDR3 spans 16 residues. V lost 5 bases and J lost 2, with 18 bases in between. Germline values: CDR1 SGHDN, CDR2 FVKESK. The DNA for the CDR3 is TGTGCCAGCAGCTTCTACCGTCCCACCGGGAACTATGGCTACACCTTC. Amino acids: CASSFYRPTGNYGYTF.

This chain links TRBV11-2 with TRBJ2-5, with 7 bases fitting TRBD2. Germline V CDR1 and CDR2: SGHAT, FQNNGV. The CDR3 consists of 14 residues. V shed 5 bases, J shed 5 bases, and the junction held 8 bases outside the gene matches. Here the CDR3 reads CASSPGTIRETQYF. The DNA for the CDR3 is TGTGCCAGCAGCCCCGGGACTATTAGGGAGACCCAGTACTTC.

The V call is TRBV5-6, the J call TRBJ1-4; D is unresolved. The V gene lost 4 bases and the J gene lost 3 bases, with 13 bases spanning the gap. The CDR3 length is 15 residues. Germline V CDR1 and CDR2: SGHDT, YYEEEE. The CDR3 loop is CASSLDWSSNEKLFF. The CDR3 DNA follows: TGTGCCAGCAGCCTGGATTGGAGTTCTAATGAAAAACTGTTTTTT.

The V gene is TRBV29-1, the J gene TRBJ1-2; 7 positions agree with TRBD1. With 1 base clipped from V and 4 bases from J, the junction kept 12 bases outside the gene matches. The CDR3 runs to 16 residues. Germline CDR1 is SQVTM and CDR2 is ANQGSEA. Written as DNA, the CDR3 is TGCAGCGTTGAAGGAGGAGGGGGCATCCCCTCCTATGGCTACACCTTC. This translates into CSVEGGGGIPSYGYTF.

The rearrangement uses TRBV29-1 and TRBJ1-1, with a weak D call TRBD1 (5 bases). V lost 6 bases and J lost 0, with 14 bases in between. Germline CDR1 SQVTM, CDR2 ANQGSEA. The CDR3 is made up of 14 amino acids. CDR3 sequence reads: CSVLQAPMNTEAFF. In DNA form, the CDR3 reads TGCAGCGTCCTACAGGCCCCAATGAACACTGAAGCTTTCTTT. The full variable domain, with the rest looked up from reference TRBV29-1 and TRBJ1-1, is SAVISQKPSRDICQRGTSLTIQCQVDSQVTMMFWYRQQPGQSLTLIATANQGSEATYESGFVIDKFPISRPNLTFSTLTVSNMSPEDSSIYLCSVLQAPMNTEAFFGQGTRLTVV.

The gene calls are TRBV20-1 and TRBJ2-3; D possibly corresponds to TRBD1 (6 bases). CDR3 length equals 10 residues. V dropped 6 bases and J dropped 6 bases, with 7 bases sitting between them. Germline CDR1 DFQATT, CDR2 SNEGSKA (reference sequence). The CDR3 nucleotides read TGCAGTGCCAGGGGCGATACGCAGTATTTT. Translated, it gives CSARGDTQYF.

This sequence joins TRBV6-5 and TRBJ2-7; 12 bases match TRBD2. CDR3 length: 15 amino acids. J gave up 2 bases and V 6 bases, and 5 bases lay outside the gene matches. In germline, CDR1 is MNHEY, CDR2 SVGAGI. The CDR3 region has the DNA TGTGCCAGCAGCTCCTCTAGCGGGAGGGCCTACGAGCAGTACTTC. Amino acid sequence: CASSSSSGRAYEQYF.

The V gene is TRBV4-1, the J gene TRBJ2-3; no clear D gene. Germline CDR1 is MGHRA and CDR2 is YSYEKL. V lost 1 base to trimming and J lost 10 bases, with 21 bases between them. The CDR3 contains 16 residues. Here the CDR3 reads CASSQAPSDWARAQYF. DNA of the CDR3: TGCGCCAGCAGCCAAGCCCCCTCGGATTGGGCTCGAGCGCAGTATTTT.

The chain combines TRBV6-5 with TRBJ1-2, with 7 bases fitting TRBD1. V was clipped by 5 bases and J by 8 bases; unmatched bases: 11. This CDR3 region has 14 residues. Germline-derived CDR1 and CDR2 are MNHEY and SVGAGI. CDR3 nucleotide sequence: TGTGCCAGCAGTGTCGGACAGGCCGGAATGGGCTACACCTTC. Protein product: CASSVGQAGMGYTF.

This clone appeared once. Other DNA variants within this sample encode the same CDR3. V gene TRBV5-1 combines with J gene TRBJ2-7, with 11 nucleotides matching TRBD1. The CDR3 covers 14 residues. Germline loops: CDR1 SGHRS, CDR2 YFSETQ. Trimming at V came to 0 bases and at J to 4 bases, leaving 0 bases not matched to a gene. CDR3 in amino acids: CASSLGDRGYEQYF. The CDR3 DNA is TGCGCCAGCAGCTTGGGGGACAGGGGGTACGAGCAGTACTTC.

The rearrangement uses TRBV6-5 and TRBJ1-1; tentatively, D is TRBD1 (6 bases). Trimming removed 0 bases at V and 4 bases at J, with 12 bases between. CDR1 and CDR2 from the germline V gene are MNHEY and SVGAGI. The CDR3 is 15 residues long. DNA for the CDR3: TGTGCCAGCAGTTACTCGTCGAGGGGGGGCACTGAAGCTTTCTTT. Encoded protein: CASSYSSRGGTEAFF.